This passage covers 11 T cell receptor beta chains from one sample sequenced in a study of shared clonotypes between healthy human individuals. Produced via immunoSEQ multiplex PCR; TCRdb's table is partial and in-frame only. The sample has roughly 2.5 million clones; approximately 90% are singletons. The specimen sequenced was naive CD4+ T cells sorted from blood. Regarding subset: CD45RA+ positively selected. All receptors come from a man between 18 and 29 years old in good health.

The rearrangement uses TRBV6-6 and TRBJ1-2; 8 nucleotides align to TRBD1. Germline values: CDR1 MNHNY, CDR2 SVGAGI (reference sequence). V shed 2 bases and J 4 bases; nucleotides not matched to a gene: 6. This CDR3 spans 15 amino acids. The CDR3 here is CASSYEGTGTYGYTF. In nucleotides, the CDR3 is TGTGCCAGCAGTTACGAGGGGACAGGAACCTATGGCTACACCTTC.

The V call is TRBV13, the J call TRBJ1-2; 7 nucleotides match TRBD1. Germline loops: CDR1 PRHDT, CDR2 FYEKMQ (reference sequence). The V and J ends lost 4 bases and 4 bases, in that order; junction bases with no gene match: 9. The CDR3 is 15 residues long. CDR3 residues: CASSSWDSQAYGYTF. CDR3 in DNA: TGTGCCAGCAGCTCGTGGGACAGCCAAGCCTATGGCTACACCTTC.

The CDR3 loop reads CASSASQVDNEQFF. In DNA form, the CDR3 reads TGTGCCAGCAGCGCAAGCCAGGTCGACAATGAGCAGTTCTTC. The chain has TRBV2 and TRBJ2-1, with D unresolved. Trimming took 6 bases from V and 5 from J, leaving 14 bases between them. The CDR3 extends over 14 amino acids. The germline gives CDR1 SNHLY, CDR2 FYNNEI.

In this sample, this clone turned up once. This sequence joins TRBV10-3 and TRBJ1-4; 7 bases match TRBD1. CDR1 and CDR2 (germline): ENHRY, SYGVKD. This CDR3 is built from 15 residues. The V and J ends lost 0 bases and 4 bases, in that order; junction bases with no gene match: 2. The CDR3 coding sequence is TGTGCCATCAGTGAGTCCCCAGGGGGTAATGAAAAACTGTTTTTT. Residues: CAISESPGGNEKLFF.

The chain links TRBV10-3 to TRBJ2-7; 13 positions match TRBD2. This CDR3 comprises 15 residues. Trimming cost V 4 bases and J 7 bases; bases outside gene matches: 7. The germline V gene has CDR1 ENHRY and CDR2 SYGVKD. The CDR3 DNA is TGTGCCATCAGTGGCGGACTAGCGGGAGAATCGGAGCAGTACTTC. Translation gives CAISGGLAGESEQYF.

The chain has TRBV5-1 and TRBJ2-7; D call uncertain. The germline gives CDR1 SGHRS, CDR2 YFSETQ. V gave up 4 bases and J gave up 0 bases, with 2 bases separating them. The CDR3 loop spans 11 amino acids. CDR3 nucleotide sequence: TGCGCCAGCAGCGTCTCCTACGAGCAGTACTTC. Translated: CASSVSYEQYF.

This clone was detected only once. V is TRBV4-3 and J is TRBJ1-5, with D perhaps TRBD1 (6 bases). The germline gives CDR1 LGHNA, CDR2 YSLEER. The CDR3 spans 14 residues. The V end was cut by 3 bases, the J end by 5 bases, with 11 bases between. DNA of the CDR3: TGCGCCAGCAGCCAGGCATGGACAGATCAGCCCCAGCATTTT. Encoded protein: CASSQAWTDQPQHF.

This chain joins TRBV4-3 and TRBJ2-7, with 8 bases that match TRBD1. Unmatched junction bases numbered 7, after V lost 0 bases and J lost 3 bases. Germline V gene data show CDR1 as LGHNA and CDR2 as YSLEER. This CDR3 contains 16 residues. The CDR3 loop is CASSQDGGTGLYEQYF. In DNA, the CDR3 is TGCGCCAGCAGCCAAGATGGGGGGACAGGACTCTACGAGCAGTACTTC.

This rearrangement joins TRBV15 to TRBJ2-1, with 10 bases fitting TRBD2. Per the germline V gene, CDR1 is LNHNV and CDR2 is YYDKDF (reference sequence). Unmatched junction bases numbered 7, after V lost 0 bases and J lost 8 bases. The CDR3 runs 16 residues. The CDR3 DNA reads as TGTGCCACCAGCAGAGATCAACTAGCGGGATCCTATGAGCAGTTCTTC. This sequence encodes CATSRDQLAGSYEQFF.

This clone appeared a single time. The rearrangement links TRBV7-2 to TRBJ2-7; D uncertain. The germline V gene has CDR1 SGHTA and CDR2 FQGNSA. V lost 5 bases, J lost 2 bases, and 19 bases lay in between. This CDR3 is built from 16 residues. CDR3 DNA: TGTGCCAGCAGCCCCCCTCTCGGCGGTCGCGCCTACGAGCAGTACTTC. Its protein is CASSPPLGGRAYEQYF.

The chain couples TRBV7-3 to TRBJ2-3, with D unclear. Trimming took 3 bases from V and 3 from J, leaving 10 bases between them. Germline assignment: CDR1 SGHTA and CDR2 FQGTGA. The CDR3 sequence is 14 residues long. The chain's CDR3 is CASSFDRWTDTQYF. DNA of the CDR3: TGTGCCAGCAGCTTTGATCGTTGGACAGATACGCAGTATTTT.